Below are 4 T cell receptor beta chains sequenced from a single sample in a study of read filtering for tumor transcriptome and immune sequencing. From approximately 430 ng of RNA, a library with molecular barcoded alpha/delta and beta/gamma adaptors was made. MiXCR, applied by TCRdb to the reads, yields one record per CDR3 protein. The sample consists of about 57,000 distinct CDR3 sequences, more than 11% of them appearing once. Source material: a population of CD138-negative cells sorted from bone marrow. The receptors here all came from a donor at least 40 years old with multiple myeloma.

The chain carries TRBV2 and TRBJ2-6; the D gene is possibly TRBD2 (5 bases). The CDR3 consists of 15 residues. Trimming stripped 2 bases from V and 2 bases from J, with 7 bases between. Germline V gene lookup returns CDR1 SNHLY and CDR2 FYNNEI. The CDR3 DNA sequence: TGTGCCAGCAGTGAAATCGGGGCTGGGGCCAACGTCCTGACTTTC. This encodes CASSEIGAGANVLTF.

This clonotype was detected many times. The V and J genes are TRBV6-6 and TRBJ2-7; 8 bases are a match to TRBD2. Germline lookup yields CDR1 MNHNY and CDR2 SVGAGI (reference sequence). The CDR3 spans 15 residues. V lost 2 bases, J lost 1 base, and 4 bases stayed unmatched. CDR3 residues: CASSYKRELSYEQYF. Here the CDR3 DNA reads TGTGCCAGCAGTTACAAGCGGGAGCTTTCCTACGAGCAGTACTTC.

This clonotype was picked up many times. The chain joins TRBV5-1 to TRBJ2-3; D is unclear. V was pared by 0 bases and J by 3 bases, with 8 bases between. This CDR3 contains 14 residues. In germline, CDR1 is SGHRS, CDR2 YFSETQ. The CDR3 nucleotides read TGCGCCAGCAGCTTGGCCTCACGGACAGATACGCAGTATTTT. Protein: CASSLASRTDTQYF.

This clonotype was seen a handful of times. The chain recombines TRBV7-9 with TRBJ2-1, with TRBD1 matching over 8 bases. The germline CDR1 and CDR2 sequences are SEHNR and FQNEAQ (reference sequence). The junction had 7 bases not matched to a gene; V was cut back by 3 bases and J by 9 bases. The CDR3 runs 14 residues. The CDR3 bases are TGTGCCAGCAGCTTTACTCAGGGGGCAGGTGAGCAGTTCTTC. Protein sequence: CASSFTQGAGEQFF.